This T cell receptor (beta chain) stems from a study of T-cell reconstitution after alpha-beta-depleted transplantation in children. This clonotype was seen many times. During its preparation, the TCRbeta library received unique molecular identifiers. TCRdb fed the PCR reads into MiXCR, producing one record per CDR3 protein. The sample includes 250,000 to 300,000 distinct CDR3 sequences, around 10% of them seen just once. The CDR3 consists of 16 residues. CDR1 is DFQATT, CDR2 SNEGSKA, per germline (reference sequence). The ends lost 5 bases at V and 3 bases at J; junction bases unmatched: 6. The sequenced sample was peripheral blood, obtained 180 days after TCRalphabeta/CD19-depleted stem cell transplant. J is TRBJ2-6 and V is TRBV20-1; 11 bases are shared with TRBD1. The clonotype originates from a male patient between 2 and 15 years old who had a stem cell transplant for chronic granulomatous disease, so the T cells may come from the graft donor. This chain's CDR3 is CSALGQGALGANVLTF. DNA for the CDR3: TGCAGTGCTTTAGGACAGGGGGCGCTTGGGGCCAACGTCCTGACTTTC.